This paragraph reports one TCR beta chain. Participants' own reports of clinical history determined their cohort assignment. The germline gives CDR1 SGHNT, CDR2 YYREEE (reference sequence). The CDR3 totals 15 residues. J gave up 2 bases and V 5 bases, and 4 bases lay outside the gene matches. The data were taken from a study of blood T cell repertoires in COVID-19. As for the study in general: Acute-phase and convalescent COVID-19 samples originated in the United States, Italy and Spain.

Original handling: By means of reference gene primer amplification, nucleated cell counts were estimated. Sequencing was performed with immunoSEQ multiplex PCR; in TCRdb, only in-frame clones are kept and a portion is missing. V and J calls and clone size are as listed in that table; D and trimming were resolved from the DNA. The data contain just over 300,000 clones, about 91% of them seen just once; the ten biggest clones take up about 8.9%. This clonotype originated in a woman under 30 who had recovered from COVID-19. Sequences were obtained from PBMCs or T cells enriched from blood (not recorded which). V usage is TRBV5-4 and J usage is TRBJ2-1, with 10 positions matching TRBD2. The CDR3 DNA follows: TGTGCCAGCAGACGAACTAGCGGGGCCTACAATGAGCAGTTCTTC. Protein: CASRRTSGAYNEQFF.